What follows are 32 T cell receptor beta chains derived from one specimen sequenced in a study of T-cell reconstitution after alpha-beta-depleted transplantation in children. It was with unique molecular identifiers that the TCRbeta library was prepared. One entry per CDR3 protein results from TCRdb running MiXCR on the PCR reads. This table has about 230,000 distinct CDR3 sequences, 9.7% appearing once. The source material was PBMCs from the stem cell graft donor, sampled from the stem cell graft. The receptors here all came from a human donor who donated a stem cell graft to a child with SCID.

This clonotype was counted between two and nine times. The chain carries TRBV25-1 and TRBJ2-1; TRBD2 matches 10 bases. V was clipped by 2 bases and J by 6 bases; unmatched bases: 7. CDR3 length equals 16 residues. Looked up from germline, CDR1 is MGHDK and CDR2 is SYGVNS. The CDR3 region has the DNA TGTGCCAGCAGTGAACTAGCGGGGGTATTGGGCAATGAGCAGTTCTTC. It codes for CASSELAGVLGNEQFF. The full variable domain, completed using reference TRBV25-1 and TRBJ2-1, is EADIYQTPRYLVIGTGKKITLECSQTMGHDKMYWYQQDPGMELHLIHYSYGVNSTEKGDLSSESTVSRIRTEHFPLTLESARPSHTSQYLCASSELAGVLGNEQFFGPGTRLTVL.

There are many counts of this clonotype. The chain couples TRBV7-6 to TRBJ2-1, with D perhaps matching TRBD1 or TRBD2 (7 bases each). V was trimmed by 5 bases and J by 5 bases, leaving 19 bases between them. The CDR3 length is 16 residues. The germline V gene encodes CDR1 SGHVS and CDR2 FNYEAQ. The CDR3 protein is CASSRGGEGTDNEQFF. CDR3 DNA sequence: TGTGCCAGCAGCCGCGGGGGCGAGGGGACAGACAATGAGCAGTTCTTC.

This rearrangement joins TRBV25-1 to TRBJ1-2; no firm D call. This CDR3 has 13 residues. V was pared by 4 bases and J by 2 bases, with 8 bases between. The germline V gene has CDR1 MGHDK and CDR2 SYGVNS. DNA of the CDR3: TGTGCCAGCAGTGCTGGTACGAACTATGGCTACACCTTC. Protein: CASSAGTNYGYTF.

This chain uses TRBV10-3 with TRBJ2-5; 7 positions agree with TRBD2. Trimming removed 4 bases from V and 4 bases from J; junction bases left unmatched: 0. The germline CDR1 and CDR2 sequences are ENHRY and SYGVKD. CDR3 length: 12 amino acids. The DNA for the CDR3 is TGTGCCATCAGTGGGGGGGGAGAGACCCAGTACTTC. Translating gives CAISGGGETQYF.

This clonotype was seen many times. The chain combines TRBV7-2 with TRBJ1-3; TRBD1 might be the D (5 bases). Trimming pared 1 base from V and 0 bases from J, leaving 7 bases between. Looked up from germline, CDR1 is SGHTA and CDR2 is FQGNSA. This CDR3 has 15 residues. In DNA form, the CDR3 reads TGTGCCAGCAGCTTAGTTCAGGGCTCTGGAAACACCATATATTTT. It yields the protein CASSLVQGSGNTIYF.

This clonotype has ten or more counts. J is TRBJ2-5 and V is TRBV5-6, with D uncertain. The CDR3 covers 13 residues. With 1 base removed from V and 1 base from J, the gap between germline ends came to 5 bases. Germline CDR1 is SGHDT and CDR2 is YYEEEE. The CDR3 reads CASSLIGQETQYF. The CDR3 DNA sequence: TGTGCCAGCAGCTTGATAGGCCAAGAGACCCAGTACTTC.

In its sample, this clonotype was seen many times. This CDR3 is CASSAAGAGNTIYF. The CDR3 region has the DNA TGCGCCAGCAGCGCGGCGGGGGCTGGAAACACCATATATTTT. The V and J genes are TRBV5-1 and TRBJ1-3, with D possibly being TRBD1 (5 bases). Germline lookup yields CDR1 SGHRS and CDR2 YFSETQ. The CDR3 has 14 residues. The V end lost 4 bases, the J end lost 2 bases, and 10 bases lay between the germline ends.

This clonotype was found many times. The chain carries TRBV5-1 and TRBJ2-3; 9 bases align to TRBD1. After removal of 4 bases from V and 2 bases from J, the junction contained 11 bases not matched to a gene. CDR1 and CDR2 (germline): SGHRS, YFSETQ. The CDR3 has 17 amino acids. The CDR3 region has the DNA TGCGCCAGCAGCCCCACCGGGACAGGGTCCCCCACAGATACGCAGTATTTT. Translating it yields CASSPTGTGSPTDTQYF.

This clonotype occurred a few times. The V gene is TRBV12-3 or TRBV12-4, the J gene TRBJ1-5; D is perhaps TRBD1 (6 bases). V shed 4 bases and J shed 3 bases, with 16 bases lying between them. The CDR3 length is 16 residues. In nucleotides, the CDR3 is TGTGCCAGCAGTTCCACCTCGACAGGACACAATCAGCCCCAGCATTTT. Translating gives CASSSTSTGHNQPQHF.

This clonotype was observed at least ten times. The V call is TRBV6-5, the J call TRBJ1-2, with D perhaps TRBD1 (6 bases). CDR3 length: 12 amino acids. V was cut by 7 bases and J by 4 bases, with 10 bases left in between. CDR1 and CDR2 (germline): MNHEY, SVGAGI. CDR3 sequence reads: CASKGQPYGYTF. The CDR3 nucleotides are TGTGCCAGCAAAGGACAGCCCTATGGCTACACCTTC.

Comment on this clonotype: This sequence may be a read error, since a much larger clone differs from it by one base. The CDR3 loop is CASISNYGYTF. CDR3 coding DNA: TGTGCCAGCATCAGTAACTATGGCTACACCTTC. The chain couples TRBV28 to TRBJ1-2; D remains ambiguous. The CDR3 totals 11 residues. Germline V gene sequence: CDR1 MDHEN, CDR2 SYDVKM. The germline V and J ends were trimmed by 7 bases and 1 base, with 4 bases remaining between them.

This clonotype was detected many times. This sequence joins TRBV6-1 and TRBJ1-4, with D maybe TRBD1 (6 bases). The CDR3 runs 15 residues. The germline CDR1 and CDR2 sequences are MNHNS and SASEGT. V gave up 3 bases and J gave up 8 bases, with 16 bases separating them. The CDR3 coding sequence is TGTGCCAGCAGTGAGTCCACAGGGTCGGAAGAAAAACTGTTTTTT. It is translated as CASSESTGSEEKLFF.

The sample holds many counts of this clonotype. The rearrangement links TRBV18 to TRBJ1-5, with D perhaps matching TRBD1 (5 bases). The V and J ends lost 3 bases and 7 bases respectively, with 10 bases between them. CDR1 is KGHSH, CDR2 LQKENI, per germline. The CDR3 totals 13 residues. This chain's CDR3 is CASSPARDQPQHF. The CDR3 nucleotides are TGTGCCAGCTCACCCGCCCGGGACCAGCCCCAGCATTTT.

This clonotype was seen ten or more times. This chain links TRBV7-6 with TRBJ1-2, with D perhaps matching TRBD1 (5 bases). This CDR3 contains 14 residues. V lost 5 bases to trimming and J lost 4 bases, with 14 bases between them. The germline CDR1 and CDR2 sequences are SGHVS and FNYEAQ. The CDR3 sequence: CASSASGTGYGYTF. The CDR3 DNA reads as TGTGCCAGCAGCGCCTCCGGGACCGGCTATGGCTACACCTTC. Full variable domain (missing parts from reference TRBV7-6 and TRBJ1-2): GAGVSQSPRYKVTKRGQDVALRCDPISGHVSLYWYRQALGQGPEFLTYFNYEAQQDKSGLPNDRFSAERPEGSISTLTIQRTEQRDSAMYRCASSASGTGYGYTFGSGTRLTVV.

The table lists this clonotype with many counts. The chain couples TRBV6-5 to TRBJ2-7, with TRBD1 as a possible D gene (6 bases). CDR3 length: 15 residues. From germline, CDR1 is MNHEY and CDR2 SVGAGI. Deletions cut 3 bases from V and 1 base from J, with 13 bases between. The CDR3 here is CASSYLWGRSYEQYF. The CDR3 nucleotides read TGTGCCAGCAGTTATTTGTGGGGGCGATCCTACGAGCAGTACTTC.

Many counts were recorded for this clonotype. The V gene is TRBV5-1, the J gene TRBJ2-7, with 7 bases that match TRBD1. Germline V gene data show CDR1 as SGHRS and CDR2 as YFSETQ. The CDR3 spans 14 residues. V dropped 4 bases and J dropped 2; count of bases not matched to a gene: 6. The CDR3: CASSRNRGAYEQYF. Written as DNA, the CDR3 is TGCGCCAGCAGCCGAAACAGGGGAGCCTACGAGCAGTACTTC.

This clonotype was found many times. The chain couples TRBV5-8 to TRBJ2-2; 10 nucleotides align to TRBD2. The trim removed 0 bases at V and 7 bases at J, leaving 9 bases unmatched. Germline V gene sequence: CDR1 SGHTS, CDR2 YDEGEE. The CDR3 runs to 17 residues. The CDR3 nucleotides read TGTGCCAGCAGCTTGGTTTCGGCTAGCGGGGGCCGCGGGGAGCTGTTTTTT. Encoded protein: CASSLVSASGGRGELFF. Looking up the rest from reference TRBV5-8 and TRBJ2-2 gives the full variable domain: EAGVTQSPTHLIKTRGQQATLRCSPISGHTSVYWYQQALGLGLQFLLWYDEGEERNRGNFPPRFSGRQFPNYSSELNVNALELEDSALYLCASSLVSASGGRGELFFGEGSRLTVL.

This clonotype was recorded many times. V usage is TRBV20-1 and J usage is TRBJ1-1; D possibly corresponds to TRBD1 (5 bases). V lost 6 bases, J lost 5 bases, and 13 bases lay in between. From germline, CDR1 is DFQATT and CDR2 SNEGSKA (reference sequence). The CDR3 has 12 amino acids. The CDR3: CSASYQGTEAFF. In DNA form, the CDR3 reads TGCAGTGCGAGCTATCAGGGAACTGAAGCTTTCTTT.

This clonotype has ten or more counts. The chain combines TRBV18 with TRBJ1-1; TRBD1 might be the D (5 bases). V gave up 3 bases and J gave up 5 bases, with 10 bases separating them. This CDR3 has 13 amino acids. Per germline, CDR1 KGHSH and CDR2 LQKENI. The CDR3 region has the DNA TGTGCCAGCTCACCGGCAGGGAAAACTGAAGCTTTCTTT. Its protein product is CASSPAGKTEAFF.

This clonotype was seen repeatedly, ten times or more. V is TRBV7-8 and J is TRBJ1-4, with 8 bases fitting TRBD1. The trim removed 5 bases at V and 3 bases at J, leaving 11 bases unmatched. The CDR3 has 17 amino acids. The germline CDR1 and CDR2 sequences are SGHVS and FQNEAQ. CDR3 bases: TGTGCCAGCAGCCCACTTCGGACAGGGCGGGCTAATGAAAAACTGTTTTTT. The encoded protein is CASSPLRTGRANEKLFF.

In its sample, this clonotype was seen a few times. The rearrangement links TRBV7-9 to TRBJ2-3; 9 nucleotides agree with TRBD2. Germline-derived CDR1 and CDR2 are SEHNR and FQNEAQ (reference sequence). The CDR3 is 17 amino acids. Trimming cost V 4 bases and J 2 bases; bases outside gene matches: 10. This CDR3 is CASSSLSSGGNTDTQYF. CDR3 sequence (DNA): TGTGCCAGCAGCTCCCTCTCCAGCGGGGGGAACACAGATACGCAGTATTTT.

This clonotype was observed many times. The CDR3 loop reads CASSQFERTEAFF. CDR3 nucleotides: TGTGCCAGCAGCCAATTCGAGCGCACTGAAGCTTTCTTT. The rearrangement joins TRBV12-3 or TRBV12-4 to TRBJ1-1; no reliable D call. This CDR3 is built from 13 residues. V was pared by 6 bases and J by 4 bases, with 12 bases between.

This clonotype appeared many times. The chain's CDR3 is CASSLALFEQGNEQYF. CDR3 bases: TGCGCCAGCAGCTTGGCCCTTTTTGAACAAGGAAACGAGCAGTACTTC. The chain is built from TRBV5-1 and TRBJ2-7; D is unclear. This CDR3 is 16 amino acids long. Germline CDR1 is SGHRS and CDR2 is YFSETQ. Trimming shortened V by 0 bases and J by 5 bases, and 18 bases separated the two germline ends.

This clonotype came up many times. This sequence joins TRBV2 and TRBJ2-2; D might be TRBD1 (5 bases). V lost 2 bases to trimming and J lost 5 bases, with 9 bases between them. The length of the CDR3 is 14 residues. Looked up from germline, CDR1 is SNHLY and CDR2 is FYNNEI. CDR3 sequence (DNA): TGTGCCAGCAGTGAACAAGGGGAAACCGGGGAGCTGTTTTTT. It codes for CASSEQGETGELFF.

This clonotype was detected ten times or more. The chain joins TRBV10-3 to TRBJ1-1; no clear D gene. V gave up 6 bases and J gave up 5 bases, with 16 bases separating them. Per germline, CDR1 ENHRY and CDR2 SYGVKD. The CDR3 has 14 residues. CDR3 protein: CAISPAGGPTEAFF. CDR3 coding DNA: TGTGCCATCAGCCCCGCCGGAGGGCCGACTGAAGCTTTCTTT.

Concerning this clonotype: One base away lies a much larger clone, so this may be a sequencing read error. The V gene is TRBV27, the J gene TRBJ2-3; a weak D match, TRBD1 (6 bases). Trimming removed 5 bases from V and 4 bases from J, with 19 bases in between. The CDR3 runs 16 residues. Germline V gene data show CDR1 as MNHEY and CDR2 as SMNVEV (reference sequence). The CDR3 spells CASSPTQTGPSDTQYF. The CDR3 DNA reads as TGTGCCAGCAGTCCGACCCAGACAGGTCCCTCAGATACGCAGTATTTT.

This clonotype showed up many times. The gene calls are TRBV20-1 and TRBJ1-1; D is unresolved. V lost 3 bases to trimming and J lost 1 base, with 21 bases between them. The CDR3 loop spans 17 amino acids. In germline, CDR1 is DFQATT, CDR2 SNEGSKA (reference sequence). The CDR3 region has the DNA TGCAGTGCTAGCTCTTCCTTTTCGGCGGGATCGAACACTGAAGCTTTCTTT. Residues: CSASSSFSAGSNTEAFF.

In this sample, this clonotype turned up many times. V gene TRBV12-3 or TRBV12-4 combines with J gene TRBJ1-4; TRBD1 might be the D (5 bases). This CDR3 has 14 amino acids. Trimming shortened V by 3 bases and J by 7 bases, and 12 bases separated the two germline ends. CDR3 coding DNA: TGTGCCAGCAGTTTGGGACCGGCGGGTGAAAAACTGTTTTTT. The encoded protein is CASSLGPAGEKLFF.

The rearrangement joins TRBV28 to TRBJ2-7; a weak D match, TRBD2 (6 bases). CDR3 size: 14 residues. V was cut by 4 bases and J by 3 bases, with 13 bases left in between. Germline CDR1 MDHEN, CDR2 SYDVKM. The CDR3 DNA is TGTGCCAGCAGTTCGGCGGGAACCTTCTACGAGCAGTACTTC. Protein product: CASSSAGTFYEQYF.

The sample holds many counts of this clonotype. This chain links TRBV7-2 with TRBJ2-3, with D tentatively TRBD2 (6 bases). The V end lost 3 bases, the J end lost 8 bases, and 18 bases lay between the germline ends. The length of the CDR3 is 15 residues. Germline assignment: CDR1 SGHTA and CDR2 FQGNSA. The CDR3 DNA reads TGTGCCAGCAGCTTTAACTCCCTCGTCGGGGGTACGCAGTATTTT. Protein product: CASSFNSLVGGTQYF.

Only a few counts were recorded for this clonotype. This rearrangement joins TRBV12-3 or TRBV12-4 to TRBJ1-1; tentatively, D is TRBD1 (5 bases). This CDR3 contains 14 residues. Trimming shortened V by 3 bases and J by 4 bases, and 12 bases separated the two germline ends. CDR3 protein: CASSFGGEGTEAFF. The CDR3 nucleotides read TGTGCCAGCAGTTTTGGGGGTGAAGGCACTGAAGCTTTCTTT.

The sample holds many counts of this clonotype. The J gene is TRBJ1-2, the V gene TRBV18; 12 bases map to TRBD1. The CDR3 totals 18 residues. The V gene's germline CDR1 is KGHSH and CDR2 LQKENI. With V trimmed by 3 bases and J by 3 bases, 11 bases remained unmatched. CDR3 protein: CASSPETGTGGFYYGYTF. The CDR3 region has the DNA TGTGCCAGCTCACCCGAGACCGGGACAGGGGGCTTTTACTATGGCTACACCTTC.